One sample yielded the 20 T cell receptor beta chains listed below, sequenced in a study of identical twins. TCRdb re-derived calls from the 5' RACE reads in MiXCR, one entry per CDR3 protein. There are some 1,600,000 distinct CDR3 sequences in the sample; 32% occur only once, and 0.25% to 0.3% lies in the top ten. Sample: cord blood. The receptors here all came from a newborn girl in good health.

The sample holds a few counts of this clonotype. This chain links TRBV20-1 with TRBJ2-1; TRBD2 might be the D (6 bases). V was pared by 5 bases and J by 7 bases, with 27 bases between. The CDR3 loop spans 17 amino acids. Germline V gene data show CDR1 as DFQATT and CDR2 as SNEGSKA (reference sequence). DNA for the CDR3: TGCAGTGCTCCTCTTGGGGCTCGGCGGACTATAGCGAATGAGCAGTTCTTC. Its translation is CSAPLGARRTIANEQFF.

This clonotype was observed a few times. V and J are TRBV28 and TRBJ1-2; 8 nucleotides line up with TRBD1. Germline lookup yields CDR1 MDHEN and CDR2 SYDVKM. The CDR3 has 13 residues. The trim removed 10 bases at V and 1 base at J, leaving 5 bases unmatched. The CDR3 region is CATQGALNYGYTF. Written as DNA, the CDR3 is TGTGCCACCCAGGGGGCGCTTAACTATGGCTACACCTTC.

The chain joins TRBV5-1 to TRBJ2-7, with D tentatively TRBD2 (5 bases). Trimming cost V 4 bases and J 1 base, with 18 bases left between them. CDR3 length equals 16 residues. The germline V gene encodes CDR1 SGHRS and CDR2 YFSETQ. The CDR3 nucleotides read TGCGCCAGCAGCCCCGGTCTGACCGGGGATTCCTACGAGCAGTACTTC. Protein product: CASSPGLTGDSYEQYF.

In the case of this clonotype: The CDR3 does not end in the conserved phenylalanine or tryptophan, so this is likely a read error. This chain links TRBV3-1 with TRBJ2-5, with D maybe TRBD2 (6 bases). Germline CDR1 is LGHDT and CDR2 is YNNKEL (reference sequence). The CDR3 consists of 17 residues. The V end was cut by 1 base, the J end by 0 bases, with 15 bases between. The CDR3 is CASSQGLAERYQETQYI. In DNA form, the CDR3 reads TGTGCCAGCAGCCAAGGTTTAGCGGAAAGGTACCAAGAGACCCAGTACATC.

Ten or more counts support this clonotype. The CDR3 coding sequence is TGCAGCGGGGGGACTAGCGGTTACGAGCAGTACTTC. This sequence encodes CSGGTSGYEQYF. The chain uses TRBV29-1 and TRBJ2-7, with 11 bases fitting TRBD2. The CDR3 is made up of 12 amino acids. Germline V gives CDR1 SQVTM, CDR2 ANQGSEA. The V and J ends lost 7 bases and 4 bases, in that order; junction bases with no gene match: 3.

This clonotype occurred a few times. This chain joins TRBV6-5 and TRBJ2-1; TRBD1 is a possible D gene (5 bases). Germline V gives CDR1 MNHEY, CDR2 SVGAGI. Trimming stripped 2 bases from V and 6 bases from J, with 11 bases between. There are 14 residues in the CDR3. CDR3 amino acids: CASSYGARINEQFF. CDR3 nucleotide sequence: TGTGCCAGCAGTTACGGGGCCCGTATCAATGAGCAGTTCTTC.

This clonotype was picked up a small number of times. The chain is built from TRBV2 and TRBJ2-3; no reliable D call. Trimming left V 3 bases short and J 6 bases short, with 16 bases between. Germline V gives CDR1 SNHLY, CDR2 FYNNEI. CDR3 size: 15 residues. Here the CDR3 reads CASSEFPPPQDTQYF. The CDR3 region has the DNA TGTGCCAGCAGTGAGTTCCCCCCTCCGCAGGATACGCAGTATTTT.

This clonotype has more than one count but fewer than ten. The chain links TRBV7-9 to TRBJ1-2; 8 bases fit TRBD1. V was clipped by 4 bases and J by 4 bases; unmatched bases: 8. The CDR3 is made up of 15 amino acids. Germline V CDR1 and CDR2: SEHNR, FQNEAQ (reference sequence). In nucleotides, the CDR3 is TGTGCCAGCAGCTCCCGGGACAGGACCTTCTATGGCTACACCTTC. Residues: CASSSRDRTFYGYTF.

The chain links TRBV4-1 to TRBJ2-3, with TRBD2 matching over 9 bases. The V gene end was trimmed by 4 bases and the J gene end by 7 bases; junction bases not matched to a gene: 12. Per the germline V gene, CDR1 is MGHRA and CDR2 is YSYEKL. The CDR3 has 16 residues. CDR3 DNA: TGCGCCAGCAGCCCTCAAATAGCGGGGGTCGGAAATACGCAGTATTTT. Amino acids: CASSPQIAGVGNTQYF.

V usage is TRBV6-6 and J usage is TRBJ1-1; TRBD1 is a possible D gene (5 bases). V shed 7 bases and J shed 3 bases, with 15 bases lying between them. The length of the CDR3 is 14 residues. Germline CDR1 and CDR2: MNHNY and SVGAGI (reference sequence). CDR3 bases: TGTGCCAGCAAAACCGACTCCAGGGACACTGAAGCTTTCTTT. The encoded protein is CASKTDSRDTEAFF.

This chain connects TRBV20-1 to TRBJ2-4; D uncertain. The germline CDR1 and CDR2 sequences are DFQATT and SNEGSKA (reference sequence). V lost 0 bases to trimming and J lost 7 bases, with 7 bases between them. The CDR3 spans 12 residues. This CDR3 is CSARDGNNIQYF. The CDR3 region has the DNA TGCAGTGCTAGAGATGGGAACAACATTCAGTACTTC.

In this sample, this clonotype turned up many times. The chain is built from TRBV6-1 and TRBJ1-2; D gene unclear. The CDR3 sequence is 14 residues long. V was trimmed by 1 base and J by 1 base, leaving 7 bases between them. Germline loops: CDR1 MNHNS, CDR2 SASEGT. The CDR3 DNA reads TGTGCCAGCAGTGAAGGGGGATTTAACTATGGCTACACCTTC. Its translation: CASSEGGFNYGYTF.

The chain combines TRBV15 with TRBJ2-7, with 7 bases identical to TRBD1. The germline CDR1 and CDR2 sequences are LNHNV and YYDKDF (reference sequence). V dropped 0 bases and J dropped 5; count of bases not matched to a gene: 7. CDR3 size: 15 residues. CDR3 sequence (DNA): TGTGCCACCAGCAGAGAGACAGGGCTCCGTGACGAGCAGTACTTC. Translating gives CATSRETGLRDEQYF.

This chain links TRBV12-3 or TRBV12-4 with TRBJ2-7; TRBD1 aligns across 7 bases. CDR3 length: 18 residues. V lost 6 bases, J lost 3 bases, and 20 bases stayed unmatched. This CDR3 is CASRYNRWSRGTSYEQYF. The CDR3 nucleotides are TGTGCCAGCAGGTACAATAGGTGGAGCAGGGGGACGAGCTACGAGCAGTACTTC.

This clonotype occurred once. This chain links TRBV12-3 or TRBV12-4 with TRBJ1-2, with D maybe TRBD1 (5 bases). V shed 4 bases and J shed 10 bases, with 13 bases lying between them. This CDR3 has 12 residues. This CDR3 is CASSSRRDDYTF. For the CDR3, the DNA is TGTGCCAGCAGTTCCCGCAGGGACGACTACACCTTC.

V is TRBV7-2 and J is TRBJ2-2, with D tentatively TRBD1 or TRBD2 (5 bases each). In germline, CDR1 is SGHTA, CDR2 FQGNSA. V lost 3 bases and J lost 3, with 11 bases in between. The CDR3 is 15 amino acids. CDR3 coding DNA: TGTGCCAGCAGCTTCCGGGGCCTCCACACCGGGGAGCTGTTTTTT. This translates into CASSFRGLHTGELFF.

This rearrangement joins TRBV6-1 to TRBJ2-7; 11 nucleotides line up with TRBD1. Germline V lookup: CDR1 MNHNS, CDR2 SASEGT. The V segment lost 5 bases and the J segment 3 bases; nucleotides outside the gene matches: 6. CDR3 length: 15 residues. CDR3 in DNA: TGTGCCAGCAGTAAACGGACAGGGGGCGACTACGAGCAGTACTTC. Protein sequence: CASSKRTGGDYEQYF.

This chain joins TRBV10-3 and TRBJ2-7, with 8 positions matching TRBD1. Germline CDR1 is ENHRY and CDR2 is SYGVKD. V shed 6 bases, J shed 0 bases, and the junction held 4 bases outside the gene matches. This CDR3 comprises 14 residues. CDR3 sequence: CAISGQGYSYEQYF. The CDR3 region has the DNA TGTGCCATCAGCGGACAGGGATACTCCTACGAGCAGTACTTC.

The chain couples TRBV4-1 to TRBJ2-7; no reliable D call. This CDR3 region has 14 residues. Germline values: CDR1 MGHRA, CDR2 YSYEKL. Trimming removed 1 base at V and 0 bases at J, with 7 bases between. The CDR3 region is CASSQAIRSYEQYF. CDR3 DNA: TGCGCCAGCAGCCAAGCGATTCGCTCCTACGAGCAGTACTTC.

On this clonotype itself: Relative to the germline gene, one junction end is altered; a read error may explain this. The chain combines TRBV12-5 with TRBJ2-1; D remains unclear. The CDR3 runs 17 residues. Germline V gene lookup returns CDR1 LGHNT and CDR2 FRNRAP. The CDR3: CAGGLVVDLGSLNEQFF. CDR3 DNA sequence: TGTGCTGGTGGTTTGGTGGTCGATCTCGGATCTCTCAATGAGCAGTTCTTC.